This note documents a single T cell receptor beta chain sequence. The antigen remains unidentified. This specimen belongs to a study of T-cell reconstitution after alpha-beta-depleted transplantation in children. Germline V gene data show CDR1 as SGHRS and CDR2 as YFSETQ. CDR3 size: 16 residues. V shed 4 bases, J shed 8 bases, and the junction held 8 bases outside the gene matches. General study points: After transplant, at about two months, alpha-beta T cells were reportedly derived from several hundred expanded graft clones.

Unique molecular identifiers were used in preparing the TCRbeta library. MiXCR, run by TCRdb on the PCR reads, gives a single entry per CDR3 protein. The repertoire holds fewer than 500,000 distinct CDR3 sequences, with roughly 44% as singletons. This rearrangement joins TRBV5-1 to TRBJ2-1; TRBD2 matches 14 bases. The origin of this receptor is a girl aged 2 to 10 with aplastic anemia, due to receive a stem cell transplant. The source was PBMCs, collected before TCRalphabeta/CD19-depleted stem cell transplant. In DNA form, the CDR3 reads TGCGCCAGCAGCGAGGGACTAGCGGGAGTAGTCCATGAGCAGTTCTTC. Amino acids: CASSEGLAGVVHEQFF.